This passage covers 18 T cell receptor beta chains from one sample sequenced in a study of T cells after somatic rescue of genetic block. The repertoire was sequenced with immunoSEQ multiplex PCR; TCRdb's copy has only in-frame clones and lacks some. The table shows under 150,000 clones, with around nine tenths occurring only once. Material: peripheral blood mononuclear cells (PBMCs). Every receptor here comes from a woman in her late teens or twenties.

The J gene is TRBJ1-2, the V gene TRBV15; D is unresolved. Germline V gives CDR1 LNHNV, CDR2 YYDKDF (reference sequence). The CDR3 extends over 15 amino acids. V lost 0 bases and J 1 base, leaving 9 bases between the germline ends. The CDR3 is CATSRDRSFNYGYTF. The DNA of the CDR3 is TGTGCCACCAGCAGAGATCGCAGCTTTAACTATGGCTACACCTTC.

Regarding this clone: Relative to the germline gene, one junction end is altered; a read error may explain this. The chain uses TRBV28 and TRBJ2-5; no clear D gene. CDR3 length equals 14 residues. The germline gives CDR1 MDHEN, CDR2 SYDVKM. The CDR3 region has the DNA TGTGCCAGCAGTTCGGGCGAGACTCGTGGAACCAGTGACTTC. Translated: CASSSGETRGTSDF.

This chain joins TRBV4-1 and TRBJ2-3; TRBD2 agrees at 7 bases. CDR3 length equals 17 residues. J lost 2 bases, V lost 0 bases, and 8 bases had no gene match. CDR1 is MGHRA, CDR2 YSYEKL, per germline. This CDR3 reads CASSQDPSGAITDTQYF. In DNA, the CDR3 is TGCGCCAGCAGCCAAGATCCCAGCGGGGCCATCACAGATACGCAGTATTTT.

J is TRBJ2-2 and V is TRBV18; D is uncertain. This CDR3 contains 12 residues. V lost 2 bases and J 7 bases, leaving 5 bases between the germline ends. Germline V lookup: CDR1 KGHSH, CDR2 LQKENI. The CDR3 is CASSPYNGELFF. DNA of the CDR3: TGTGCCAGCTCACCATATAACGGGGAGCTGTTTTTT.

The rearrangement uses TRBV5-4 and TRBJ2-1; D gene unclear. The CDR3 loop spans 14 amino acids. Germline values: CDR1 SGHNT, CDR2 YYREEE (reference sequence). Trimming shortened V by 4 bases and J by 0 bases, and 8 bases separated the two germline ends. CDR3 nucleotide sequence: TGTGCCAGCAGCCACAGAAGCTCCTACAATGAGCAGTTCTTC. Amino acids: CASSHRSSYNEQFF.

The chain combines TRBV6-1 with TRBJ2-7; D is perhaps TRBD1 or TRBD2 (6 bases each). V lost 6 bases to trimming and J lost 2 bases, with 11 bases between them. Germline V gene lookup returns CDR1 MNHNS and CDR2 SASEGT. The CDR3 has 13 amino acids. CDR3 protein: CASRGGLTYEQYF. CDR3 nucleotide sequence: TGTGCCAGCAGAGGGGGGCTGACCTACGAGCAGTACTTC.

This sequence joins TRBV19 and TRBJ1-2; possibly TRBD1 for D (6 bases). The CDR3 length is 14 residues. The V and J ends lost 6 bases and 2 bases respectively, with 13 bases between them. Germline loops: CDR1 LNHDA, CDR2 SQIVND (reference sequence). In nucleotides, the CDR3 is TGTGCCAGTAGGTCAGGGGCGGGGAACTATGGCTACACCTTC. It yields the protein CASRSGAGNYGYTF.

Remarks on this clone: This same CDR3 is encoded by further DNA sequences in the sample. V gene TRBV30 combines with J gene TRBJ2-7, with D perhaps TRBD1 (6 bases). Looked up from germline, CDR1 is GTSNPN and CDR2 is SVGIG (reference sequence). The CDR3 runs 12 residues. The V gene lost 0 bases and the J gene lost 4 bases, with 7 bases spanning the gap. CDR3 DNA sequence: TGTGCCTGGAGTGTAGGGGGTTACGAGCAGTACTTC. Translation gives CAWSVGGYEQYF.

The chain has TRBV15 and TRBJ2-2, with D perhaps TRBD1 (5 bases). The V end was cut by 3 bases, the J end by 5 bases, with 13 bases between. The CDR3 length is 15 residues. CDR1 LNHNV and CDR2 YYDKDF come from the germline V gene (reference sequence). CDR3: CATSSKGRSTGELFF. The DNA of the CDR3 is TGTGCCACCAGCAGTAAGGGGCGGTCGACCGGGGAGCTGTTTTTT.

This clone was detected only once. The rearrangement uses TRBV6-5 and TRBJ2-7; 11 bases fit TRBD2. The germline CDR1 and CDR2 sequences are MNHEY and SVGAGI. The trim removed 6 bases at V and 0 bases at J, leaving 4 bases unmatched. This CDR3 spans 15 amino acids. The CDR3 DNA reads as TGTGCCAGCAGAACTAGCGGGGGACACTCCTACGAGCAGTACTTC. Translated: CASRTSGGHSYEQYF.

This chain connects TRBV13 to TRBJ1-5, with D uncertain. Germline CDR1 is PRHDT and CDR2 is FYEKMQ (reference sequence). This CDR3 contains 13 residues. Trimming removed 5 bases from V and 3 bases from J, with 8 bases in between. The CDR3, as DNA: TGTGCCAGCAGCCCGGGGATCAATCAGCCCCAGCATTTT. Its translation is CASSPGINQPQHF.

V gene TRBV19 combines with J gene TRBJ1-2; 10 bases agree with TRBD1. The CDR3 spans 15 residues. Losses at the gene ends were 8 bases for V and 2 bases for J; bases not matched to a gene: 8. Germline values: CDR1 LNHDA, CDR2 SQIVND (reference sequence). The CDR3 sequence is CASDSRDRGNYGYTF. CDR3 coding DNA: TGTGCCAGTGATAGCCGGGACAGGGGAAACTATGGCTACACCTTC.

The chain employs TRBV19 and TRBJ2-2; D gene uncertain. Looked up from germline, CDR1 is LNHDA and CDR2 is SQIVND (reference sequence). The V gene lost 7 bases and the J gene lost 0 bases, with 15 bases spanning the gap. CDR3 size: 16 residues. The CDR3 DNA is TGTGCCAGTATTGCCGGGTTAGGTGCGAACACCGGGGAGCTGTTTTTT. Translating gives CASIAGLGANTGELFF.

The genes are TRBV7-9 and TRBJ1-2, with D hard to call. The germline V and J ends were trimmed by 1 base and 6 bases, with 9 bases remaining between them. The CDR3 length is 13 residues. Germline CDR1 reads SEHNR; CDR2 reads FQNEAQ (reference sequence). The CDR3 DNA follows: TGTGCCAGCAGCTTAGGCCAGAGGAATGGCTACACCTTC. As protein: CASSLGQRNGYTF.

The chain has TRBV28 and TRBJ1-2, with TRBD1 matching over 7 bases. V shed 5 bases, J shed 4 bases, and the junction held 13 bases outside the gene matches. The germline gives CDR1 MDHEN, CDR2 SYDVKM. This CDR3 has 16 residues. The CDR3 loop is CASSPTTGTATYGYTF. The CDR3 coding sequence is TGTGCCAGCAGTCCTACAACCGGGACAGCGACCTATGGCTACACCTTC.

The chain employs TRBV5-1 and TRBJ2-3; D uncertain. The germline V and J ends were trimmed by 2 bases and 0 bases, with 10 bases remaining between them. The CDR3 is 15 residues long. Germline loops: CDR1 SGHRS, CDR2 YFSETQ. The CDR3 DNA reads TGCGCCAGCAGCTTAGGACCTTCTAGCACAGATACGCAGTATTTT. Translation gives CASSLGPSSTDTQYF. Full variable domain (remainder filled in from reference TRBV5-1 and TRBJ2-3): KAGVTQTPRYLIKTRGQQVTLSCSPISGHRSVSWYQQTPGQGLQFLFEYFSETQRNKGNFPGRFSGRQFSNSRSEMNVSTLELGDSALYLCASSLGPSSTDTQYFGPGTRLTVL.

DNA of the CDR3: TGCGCCAGCAGCTTGGAGGTGGGAAGGGACACTGAAGCTTTCTTT. Its protein is CASSLEVGRDTEAFF. The V call is TRBV5-1, the J call TRBJ1-1; no clear D gene. CDR1 SGHRS and CDR2 YFSETQ come from the germline V gene. CDR3 length: 15 amino acids. V shed 0 bases and J shed 3 bases, with 12 bases lying between them.

DNA of the CDR3: TGTGCCAGCAGCTCAGGGCGGACAGGGGAAGCAGATACGCAGTATTTT. Translated, it gives CASSSGRTGEADTQYF. The chain carries TRBV7-2 and TRBJ2-3; 9 bases are shared with TRBD1. With 4 bases clipped from V and 4 bases from J, the junction kept 9 bases outside the gene matches. Germline loops: CDR1 SGHTA, CDR2 FQGNSA. The CDR3 covers 16 residues.